Below are 17 T cell receptor beta chains sequenced from a single sample in a study of T cells in Graves' hyperthyroidism and ophthalmopathy. It was RNA transcripts that yielded the amplified TCR beta CDR3 regions. A first-round RT-PCR of the TCR CDR3 used the HTBI primer set. TCRdb re-analysed the multiplex PCR reads in MiXCR, keeping a single row per CDR3 protein. The table shows under 750,000 distinct CDR3 sequences, with roughly a sixth occurring only once. Material for sequencing was blood. The source is a woman aged 50 to 65 with Graves' hyperthyroidism that later progressed to Graves' ophthalmopathy.

CDR3 in amino acids: CSATSGGNEQFF. CDR3 in DNA: TGCAGTGCCACTAGCGGGGGGAATGAGCAGTTCTTC. The chain is built from TRBV20-1 and TRBJ2-1, with TRBD2 identical over 12 bases. V lost 6 bases to trimming and J lost 7 bases; unmatched junction nucleotides: 1. The CDR3 spans 12 residues. The germline V gene has CDR1 DFQATT and CDR2 SNEGSKA (reference sequence).

The rearrangement links TRBV7-6 to TRBJ2-1, with 10 nucleotides matching TRBD1. After removal of 5 bases from V and 5 bases from J, the junction contained 6 bases not matched to a gene. This CDR3 has 15 residues. Germline CDR1 reads SGHVS; CDR2 reads FNYEAQ. CDR3 nucleotides: TGTGCCAGCAGCCCTCGGGACAGGGGTAACAATGAGCAGTTCTTC. Amino acid sequence: CASSPRDRGNNEQFF.

This clonotype was seen repeatedly, ten times or more. J is TRBJ1-2 and V is TRBV6-5, with D tentatively TRBD1 (6 bases). Germline-derived CDR1 and CDR2 are MNHEY and SVGAGI. This CDR3 is built from 13 residues. The ends were cut back, 3 bases at V and 3 bases at J, with 8 bases in the middle. CDR3 bases: TGTGCCAGCAGTTATGCAGGGGACTATGGCTACACCTTC. It specifies CASSYAGDYGYTF.

This clonotype occurred many times. This rearrangement joins TRBV5-1 to TRBJ2-3; 7 bases are a match to TRBD2. Germline V gives CDR1 SGHRS, CDR2 YFSETQ. V shed 4 bases, J shed 0 bases, and the junction held 8 bases outside the gene matches. The CDR3 totals 16 residues. CDR3 protein: CASSTSGAPSTDTQYF. DNA of the CDR3: TGCGCCAGCAGCACAAGCGGGGCTCCTAGCACAGATACGCAGTATTTT.

The table lists this clonotype with many counts. The chain uses TRBV5-1 and TRBJ2-7, with no clear D. Germline V gene lookup returns CDR1 SGHRS and CDR2 YFSETQ. This CDR3 is 15 amino acids long. V was pared by 0 bases and J by 2 bases, with 12 bases between. The DNA for the CDR3 is TGCGCCAGCAGCTTGGAGGGTAGAATTGCCTACGAGCAGTACTTC. Translated, it gives CASSLEGRIAYEQYF.

This clonotype was observed many times. The J gene is TRBJ2-5, the V gene TRBV5-1; D possibly corresponds to TRBD2 (5 bases). Trimming left V 5 bases short and J 4 bases short, with 15 bases between. This CDR3 contains 14 residues. Germline values: CDR1 SGHRS, CDR2 YFSETQ. CDR3 in DNA: TGCGCCAGCAGAAGGACCCTCGCGGGAGAGACCCAGTACTTC. This encodes CASRRTLAGETQYF.

The rearrangement joins TRBV6-2 or TRBV6-3 to TRBJ1-3; D may be TRBD1 (5 bases). The CDR3 is 16 residues long. Germline V gives CDR1 MNHEY, CDR2 SVGEGT. V was trimmed by 5 bases and J by 0 bases, leaving 14 bases between them. The CDR3: CASSMDIAFSGNTIYF. The CDR3 DNA follows: TGTGCCAGCAGTATGGACATTGCTTTCTCTGGAAACACCATATATTTT.

At least ten counts were recorded for this clonotype. The chain links TRBV2 to TRBJ2-3; D is unresolved. This CDR3 is built from 12 residues. V lost 6 bases and J 10 bases, leaving 14 bases between the germline ends. CDR1 and CDR2 (germline): SNHLY, FYNNEI. The CDR3 region is CASSHPQTPQYF. In nucleotides, the CDR3 is TGTGCCAGCAGCCACCCGCAGACTCCGCAGTATTTT.

Ten or more counts support this clonotype. V is TRBV6-1 and J is TRBJ1-1; 7 bases map to TRBD1. The CDR3 is made up of 14 amino acids. Germline CDR1 reads MNHNS; CDR2 reads SASEGT. V trimming: 5 bases; J trimming: 6 bases; junction bases outside the gene matches: 9. In nucleotides, the CDR3 is TGTGCCAGCAGTTTCGCGGACAGGCGCTCTGAAGCTTTCTTT. This sequence encodes CASSFADRRSEAFF.

The V call is TRBV19, the J call TRBJ2-2, with D perhaps matching TRBD1 (6 bases). Germline assignment: CDR1 LNHDA and CDR2 SQIVND (reference sequence). V lost 6 bases and J lost 4, with 15 bases in between. This CDR3 spans 15 amino acids. The DNA for the CDR3 is TGTGCCAGTAGCCGTCAGGGGCCAGGCACCGGGGAGCTGTTTTTT. Translating it yields CASSRQGPGTGELFF.

The sample holds many counts of this clonotype. The rearrangement links TRBV7-9 to TRBJ2-1, with a tentative D call TRBD1 (6 bases). Trimming removed 5 bases from V and 6 bases from J, with 8 bases in between. The CDR3 extends over 12 amino acids. Germline V CDR1 and CDR2: SEHNR, FQNEAQ (reference sequence). This CDR3 reads CASSAQGNEQFF. The CDR3 region has the DNA TGTGCCAGCAGCGCACAGGGCAATGAGCAGTTCTTC.

This clonotype was found many times. This chain links TRBV3-1 with TRBJ1-1; no reliable D call. V gave up 3 bases and J gave up 1 base, with 6 bases separating them. The CDR3 spans 13 residues. Germline V CDR1 and CDR2: LGHDT, YNNKEL (reference sequence). The CDR3: CASSQSRNTEAFF. The CDR3 DNA reads as TGTGCCAGCAGCCAGTCGAGGAACACTGAAGCTTTCTTT.

This clonotype appeared a few times. V and J are TRBV5-1 and TRBJ2-6, with 7 nucleotides matching TRBD1. The V segment lost 3 bases and the J segment 3 bases; nucleotides outside the gene matches: 0. The CDR3 is 14 residues long. In germline, CDR1 is SGHRS, CDR2 YFSETQ. The CDR3 loop reads CASSWTGGANVLTF. The DNA of the CDR3 is TGCGCCAGCAGCTGGACAGGTGGGGCCAACGTCCTGACTTTC. Supplemented by reference TRBV5-1 and TRBJ2-6, the full variable domain reads KAGVTQTPRYLIKTRGQQVTLSCSPISGHRSVSWYQQTPGQGLQFLFEYFSETQRNKGNFPGRFSGRQFSNSRSEMNVSTLELGDSALYLCASSWTGGANVLTFGAGSRLTVL.

This clonotype occurred many times. The rearrangement uses TRBV27 and TRBJ2-5; 8 nucleotides align to TRBD1. Germline CDR1 and CDR2: MNHEY and SMNVEV (reference sequence). The CDR3 has 15 residues. V dropped 3 bases and J dropped 2; count of bases not matched to a gene: 5. This CDR3 is CASSFLGTGQETQYF. In nucleotides, the CDR3 is TGTGCCAGCAGTTTCCTTGGGACAGGACAAGAGACCCAGTACTTC.

This clonotype was observed many times. V gene TRBV20-1 combines with J gene TRBJ1-1; 7 bases match TRBD1. V dropped 0 bases and J dropped 7; count of bases not matched to a gene: 11. This CDR3 comprises 15 residues. CDR1 is DFQATT, CDR2 SNEGSKA, per germline (reference sequence). CDR3 protein: CSARDAGGQEGEAFF. CDR3 DNA: TGCAGTGCTAGAGATGCAGGGGGACAAGAAGGTGAAGCTTTCTTT.

This clonotype was picked up many times. The V call is TRBV20-1, the J call TRBJ1-5, with a possible D match to TRBD1 (5 bases). Trimming took off 6 bases at V and 1 base at J, with 16 bases between the two ends. CDR1 and CDR2 (germline): DFQATT, SNEGSKA (reference sequence). The CDR3 length is 15 residues. The CDR3 here is CSAGVGSRSNQPQHF. For the CDR3, the DNA is TGCAGTGCAGGGGTGGGTTCAAGGAGCAATCAGCCCCAGCATTTT.

The genes are TRBV20-1 and TRBJ2-5, with a weak D call TRBD2 (5 bases). Germline-derived CDR1 and CDR2 are DFQATT and SNEGSKA (reference sequence). The CDR3 loop spans 11 amino acids. CDR3 sequence reads: CSGVVRETQYF. The CDR3 DNA sequence: TGCAGCGGGGTTGTCCGAGAGACCCAGTACTTC.